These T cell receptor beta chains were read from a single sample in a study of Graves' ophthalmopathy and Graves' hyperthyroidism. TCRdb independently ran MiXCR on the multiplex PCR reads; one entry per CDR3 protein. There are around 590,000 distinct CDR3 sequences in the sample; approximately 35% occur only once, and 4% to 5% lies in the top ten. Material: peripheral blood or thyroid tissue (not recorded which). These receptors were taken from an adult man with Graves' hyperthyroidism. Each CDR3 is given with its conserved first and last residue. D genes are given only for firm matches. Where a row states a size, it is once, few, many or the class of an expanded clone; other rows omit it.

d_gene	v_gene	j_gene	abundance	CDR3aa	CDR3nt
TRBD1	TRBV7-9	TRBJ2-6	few	CASSTGVGANVLTF	TGTGCCAGCAGCACAGGGGTCGGGGCCAACGTCCTGACTTTC
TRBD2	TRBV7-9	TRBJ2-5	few	CASSLVSRGGYEETQYF	TGTGCCAGCAGCTTGGTGTCTCGGGGGGGATATGAAGAGACCCAGTACTTC
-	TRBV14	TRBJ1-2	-	CASSQDLGGFGYTF	TGTGCCAGCAGCCAAGATCTAGGAGGGTTCGGCTACACCTTC
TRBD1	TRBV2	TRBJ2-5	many	CASSEGQGSVETQYF	TGTGCCAGCAGTGAAGGACAGGGGTCCGTGGAGACCCAGTACTTC
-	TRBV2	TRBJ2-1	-	CASSRINEQFF	TGTGCCAGCAGTCGAATCAATGAGCAGTTCTTC
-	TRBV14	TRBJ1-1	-	CASSQGIGISSEAFF	TGTGCCAGCAGCCAAGGAATAGGAATTTCGTCTGAAGCTTTCTTT
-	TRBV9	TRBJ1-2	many	CASSVGSQFNYGYTF	TGTGCCAGCAGCGTAGGTTCGCAGTTCAACTATGGCTACACCTTC
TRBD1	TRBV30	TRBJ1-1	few	CAWSETGRNTEAFF	TGTGCCTGGAGTGAGACAGGGAGGAACACTGAAGCTTTCTTT
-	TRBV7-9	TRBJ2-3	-	CASCPGATDTQYF	TGTGCCAGCTGCCCTGGGGCCACAGATACGCAGTATTTT
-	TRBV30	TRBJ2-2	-	CAWSVLVGPSTGELFF	TGTGCCTGGAGTGTACTGGTGGGCCCTTCCACCGGGGAGCTGTTTTTT
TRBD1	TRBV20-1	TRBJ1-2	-	CSARDVDRGLNYGYTF	TGCAGTGCTAGAGATGTGGACAGGGGACTTAACTATGGCTACACCTTC
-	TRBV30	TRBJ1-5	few	CAWSPVDVGNQPQHF	TGTGCCTGGAGTCCGGTGGACGTGGGGAATCAGCCCCAGCATTTT
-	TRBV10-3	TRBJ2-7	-	CATSDGWEGVDEQYF	TGTGCCACCAGTGATGGGTGGGAGGGGGTCGATGAGCAGTACTTC
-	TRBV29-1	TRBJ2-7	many	CSVERGTYEQYF	TGCAGCGTGGAGAGGGGGACCTACGAGCAGTACTTC
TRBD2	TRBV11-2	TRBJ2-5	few	CASSLGGGVGAWETQYF	TGTGCCAGCAGCTTAGGGGGAGGGGTTGGGGCGTGGGAGACCCAGTACTTC
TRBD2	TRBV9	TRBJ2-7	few	CASSVGSSGASYEQYF	TGTGCCAGCAGCGTAGGATCTAGCGGGGCCTCCTACGAGCAGTACTTC
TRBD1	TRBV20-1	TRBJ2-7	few	CSASDRAKISYEQYF	TGCAGTGCTTCGGACAGGGCAAAAATCTCCTACGAGCAGTACTTC
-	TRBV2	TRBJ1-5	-	CASSGSNQAQHF	TGTGCCAGCAGTGGCAGCAATCAGGCCCAGCATTTT
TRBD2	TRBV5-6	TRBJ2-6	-	CASSGGTSGIYVLTF	TGTGCCAGCAGTGGAGGGACTAGCGGGATCTACGTCCTGACTTTC
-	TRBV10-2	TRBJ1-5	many	CASSWVKGRDSNQPQHF	TGCGCCAGCAGTTGGGTCAAGGGTAGAGATAGCAATCAGCCCCAGCATTTT
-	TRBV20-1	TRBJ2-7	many	CSAHRGSYEQYF	TGCAGTGCCCACAGAGGGTCCTACGAGCAGTACTTC
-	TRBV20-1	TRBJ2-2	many	CSATSSDANTGELFF	TGCAGTGCCACCTCCTCGGACGCGAACACCGGGGAGCTGTTTTTT
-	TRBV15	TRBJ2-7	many	CATSISRDTTYEQYF	TGTGCCACCAGCATTAGCCGGGACACCACTTACGAGCAGTACTTC
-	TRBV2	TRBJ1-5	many	CASSERVGDSNQPQHF	TGTGCCAGCAGTGAAAGGGTAGGTGATAGCAATCAGCCCCAGCATTTT
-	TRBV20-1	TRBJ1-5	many	CSARVGPSSNQPQHF	TGCAGTGCTAGAGTTGGGCCGTCTAGCAATCAGCCCCAGCATTTT
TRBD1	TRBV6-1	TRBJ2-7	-	CASSLYRDRGLYEQYF	TGTGCCAGCAGTCTCTACAGGGACAGGGGGCTATACGAGCAGTACTTC
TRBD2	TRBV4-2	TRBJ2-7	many	CASSQDRIAGSYEQYF	TGTGCCAGCAGCCAAGATCGGATAGCGGGCTCCTACGAGCAGTACTTC
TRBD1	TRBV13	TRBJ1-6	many	CASSPRYRDRNSPLHF	TGTGCCAGCAGCCCTCGTTACCGGGACAGGAATTCACCCCTCCACTTT
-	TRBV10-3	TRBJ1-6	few	CASCRTDNSPLHF	TGTGCCAGCTGCCGGACAGACAATTCACCCCTCCACTTT
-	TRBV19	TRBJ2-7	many	CASSTDPSRSYEQYF	TGTGCCAGTAGTACAGATCCTTCGAGATCCTACGAGCAGTACTTC
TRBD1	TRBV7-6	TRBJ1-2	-	CASSLYGTRQGANGYAF	TGTGCCAGCAGCTTATACGGGACTAGGCAGGGGGCTAACGGCTACGCCTTC
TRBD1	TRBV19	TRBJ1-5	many	CASSLPRGNQPQHF	TGTGCCAGTAGTCTCCCCAGGGGGAATCAGCCCCAGCATTTT
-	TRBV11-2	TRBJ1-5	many	CASSLRRNQPQHF	TGTGCCAGCAGCTTGCGTAGGAACCAGCCCCAGCATTTT
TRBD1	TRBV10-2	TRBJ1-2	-	CASRSTGRYYGYTF	TGCGCCAGCAGGTCGACAGGGCGATACTATGGCTACACCTTC
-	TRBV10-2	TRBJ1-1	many	CAAKGPNTEAFF	TGCGCGGCGAAGGGGCCGAACACTGAAGCTTTCTTT
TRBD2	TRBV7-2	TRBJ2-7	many	CASATSGASYEQYF	TGTGCCAGCGCTACTAGCGGGGCCTCCTACGAGCAGTACTTC
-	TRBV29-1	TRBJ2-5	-	CSVRRGETQYF	TGCAGCGTTCGAAGGGGTGAGACCCAGTACTTC
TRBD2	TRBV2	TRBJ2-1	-	CASRGGGNEQFF	TGTGCCAGCCGGGGGGGAGGGAATGAGCAGTTCTTC
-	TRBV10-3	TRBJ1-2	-	CAISVGVHKYGYTF	TGTGCCATCAGTGTGGGGGTTCATAAATATGGCTACACCTTC
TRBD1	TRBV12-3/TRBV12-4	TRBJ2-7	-	CASSPRDRGSLEQYF	TGTGCCAGCAGTCCACGGGACAGGGGGTCCCTAGAGCAGTACTTC
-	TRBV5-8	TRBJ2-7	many	CASSLQGSSTRQYF	TGTGCCAGCAGCTTGCAGGGGTCATCGACTCGGCAGTACTTC
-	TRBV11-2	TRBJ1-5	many	CASSLGQYNQPQHF	TGTGCCAGCAGCTTAGGACAGTACAATCAGCCCCAGCATTTT
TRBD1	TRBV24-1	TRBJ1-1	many	CATSDPTGGTEAFF	TGTGCCACCAGTGATCCAACAGGGGGAACTGAAGCTTTCTTT
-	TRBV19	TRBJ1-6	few	CASGPSLGVLISPLHF	TGTGCCAGTGGCCCCTCCTTAGGGGTTTTAATTTCACCCCTCCACTTT
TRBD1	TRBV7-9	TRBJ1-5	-	CASSLGQGTSQPQHF	TGTGCCAGCAGCTTGGGACAGGGGACGTCTCAGCCCCAGCATTTT
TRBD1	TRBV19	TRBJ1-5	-	CASSMSGRGYSNQPQHF	TGTGCCAGTAGTATGTCCGGCAGGGGGTATAGCAATCAGCCCCAGCATTTT